This T cell receptor (beta chain) was recorded in a study of beta chain features in type 1 diabetes. CDR1 and CDR2 from the germline V gene are SGHRS and YFSETQ. Trimming stripped 1 base from V and 0 bases from J, with 7 bases between. The CDR3 totals 15 residues. The sequenced template was cDNA made from the entire isolated RNA. Sequencing used immunoSEQ multiplex PCR; TCRdb keeps in-frame clones, though not all of them. The table includes around 330,000 clones, about 11% detected once. In its sample, this clone was seen a few times. The gene calls are TRBV5-1 and TRBJ2-2; D gene unclear. The sequencing input was naive CD4+ T cells from blood. The TCR was taken from a woman in her 30s in good health. This CDR3 reads CASSLISPNTGELFF. In DNA form, the CDR3 reads TGCGCCAGCAGCTTGATTAGCCCGAACACCGGGGAGCTGTTTTTT.